Listed below are T cell receptor beta chains from one sample, sequenced in a study of T cell responses to AZD1222 COVID-19 vaccine. Using immunoSEQ multiplex PCR, the repertoire was profiled, and TCRdb retains in-frame clones only, with some absent. The sample records approximately 67,000 clones, 86% being singletons. This specimen consisted of peripheral blood, obtained on day 0 of AZD1222 vaccination. These receptors came from an adult in good health. Both conserved end residues are part of each CDR3. D genes are given only for firm matches.

CDR3aa,d_gene,v_gene,j_gene
CASRDGPGNTIYF,.,TRBV30,TRBJ1-3
CASSLRDSPLHF,.,TRBV11-3,TRBJ1-6
CSARTQAVAFF,.,TRBV20-1,TRBJ1-1
CASSLWSSGETQYF,TRBD2,TRBV7-2,TRBJ2-5
CASSSPTSGISEQYF,TRBD2,TRBV28,TRBJ2-7
CASSQGGNTIYF,.,TRBV7-6,TRBJ1-3
CASSLAGGDGYTF,TRBD1,TRBV7-2,TRBJ1-2
CSASSGGALLPNTQYF,TRBD2,TRBV20-1,TRBJ2-3
CSVAGGQGHNEQFF,TRBD1,TRBV29-1,TRBJ2-1
CASSGGQGQETQYF,TRBD1,TRBV28,TRBJ2-5
CASSSGPPSWETQYF,.,TRBV14,TRBJ2-5
CASSSEAGVQETQYF,TRBD2,TRBV7-3,TRBJ2-5
CASSFRVENEQFF,.,TRBV11-3,TRBJ2-1
CASSRGQADLRGGYTF,TRBD1,TRBV4-3,TRBJ1-2
CAWRDRGTDTQYF,.,TRBV30,TRBJ2-3
CAISEPGYNEKLFF,.,TRBV10-3,TRBJ1-4
CASSLSLAGADTQYF,TRBD2,TRBV28,TRBJ2-3
CASSPLGETQYF,.,TRBV6-2/TRBV6-3,TRBJ2-5
CATSRDGQGMNTEAFF,.,TRBV15,TRBJ1-1
CASSPGEARAGEQYF,.,TRBV18,TRBJ2-7
CASARTGEGEQYF,TRBD1,TRBV11-3,TRBJ2-7
CASSLGGGGNTIYF,TRBD1,TRBV27,TRBJ1-3
CAWSVRGTGELFF,.,TRBV30,TRBJ2-2
CAWSVFQGGGTQYF,.,TRBV30,TRBJ2-5
CATSREQQGNSPLHF,.,TRBV15,TRBJ1-6
CASQKGPAEKLFF,.,TRBV30,TRBJ1-4
CASSLETAPNQPQHF,.,TRBV7-2,TRBJ1-5
CASSQDPVVYEQYF,.,TRBV3-1/TRBV3-2,TRBJ2-7
CASRDGEKLFF,.,TRBV6-5,TRBJ1-4
CASSFKGTIGGYTF,.,TRBV7-2,TRBJ1-2
CATSDRTGRADTQYF,.,TRBV24-1,TRBJ2-3
CASSPRGHEAYNEQFF,TRBD1,TRBV3-1/TRBV3-2,TRBJ2-1
CASSQDLRQGGEKLFF,TRBD1,TRBV4-3,TRBJ1-4
CASSTKTGGVTEAFF,TRBD1,TRBV7-2,TRBJ1-1
CASSTPHPGREAFF,.,TRBV19,TRBJ1-1
CASRGTDDQPQHF,TRBD1,TRBV28,TRBJ1-5
CASSVGGGTGYTF,.,TRBV2,TRBJ1-2
CASSVTSVSPLYEQYF,TRBD2,TRBV27,TRBJ2-7
CASSLEGNSNQPQHF,.,TRBV7-8,TRBJ1-5
CASSASPRDYGYTF,.,TRBV28,TRBJ1-2
CASSYLAGTNEQFF,TRBD2,TRBV19,TRBJ2-1
CASSQDPINYGYTF,.,TRBV4-3,TRBJ1-2
CASSIQPPRTGIIMNTEAFF,TRBD1,TRBV19,TRBJ1-1
CASRDRDQAFF,TRBD1,TRBV25-1,TRBJ1-1
CASLAGEPVVYTQYF,.,TRBV2,TRBJ2-3
CASSYTLQGANYGYTF,.,TRBV5-1,TRBJ1-2
CASSQTLGTGGSYEQYF,TRBD1,TRBV14,TRBJ2-7
CASSPAGEGMNTEAFF,.,TRBV5-4,TRBJ1-1
CASSQEGYQPQHF,.,TRBV3-1/TRBV3-2,TRBJ1-5
CASSFLGRGDTQYF,.,TRBV7-3,TRBJ2-3
CASSPWSARGTEAFF,.,TRBV5-1,TRBJ1-1